This is a list of T cell receptor beta chains from one sample in a study of blood T cell repertoires in COVID-19. Only in-frame clones appear in the TCRdb table, and some are missing; sequencing was by immunoSEQ multiplex PCR. The sample holds about 240,000 clones, roughly four fifths seen once. Sequenced sample: peripheral blood. Receptors were obtained from a woman in her sixties with active or convalescent COVID-19. Both conserved end residues are part of each CDR3. The D gene is left open where the match is weak. Clone size is not always given. Where it is, it says once, few, many or a class for expanded clones.

TRBD2 TRBJ2-7 . TRBV6-2/TRBV6-3 TGTGCCAGCAGCCCCGGGACTAGTACCTACGAGCAGTACTTC CASSPGTSTYEQYF
TRBD1 TRBJ1-2 few TRBV10-3 TGTGCCATCAGTGAGTCGAATAATGTAGGGGGCAACTATGGCTACACCTTC CAISESNNVGGNYGYTF
. TRBJ1-2 . TRBV30 TGTGCCTGGAGTGTGGGCCCCACGAACTATGGCTACACCTTC CAWSVGPTNYGYTF
TRBD2 TRBJ2-3 . TRBV11-1 TGTGCCAGCAGCCCCACTAGCGGCGGGGCAGTAGATACGCAGTATTTT CASSPTSGGAVDTQYF
TRBD1 TRBJ2-7 many TRBV11-2 TGTGCCAGCAGCTTGGTAGACAGGGGAGCCTACGAGCAGTACTTC CASSLVDRGAYEQYF
. TRBJ1-1 . TRBV27 TGTGCCAGCAGTCCAACCTCAGACAGGTTTTACACTGAAGCTTTCTTT CASSPTSDRFYTEAFF
. TRBJ2-7 . TRBV5-1 TGCGCCAGCAGCATGGACGGCTCCTACGAGCAGTACTTC CASSMDGSYEQYF
. TRBJ1-6 . TRBV4-1 TGCGCCAGCAGCCAAGGACAGCCTGGAGTTTCACCCCTCCACTTT CASSQGQPGVSPLHF
TRBD1 TRBJ1-3 . TRBV7-9 TGTGCCAGCAGCTTAGGGGGGACAGCCGTTGGAAACACCATATATTTT CASSLGGTAVGNTIYF
. TRBJ1-3 . TRBV7-2 TGTGCCAGCAGCTTGAGTTACGGAAACACCATATATTTT CASSLSYGNTIYF
. TRBJ1-2 . TRBV12-3/TRBV12-4 TGTGCCAGCAGTTTAGGACAGTTCTATGGCTACACCTTC CASSLGQFYGYTF
. TRBJ1-1 once TRBV27 TGTGCCAGCAGTTTATCGCGGCCCGGGGGGGTCACTGAAGCTTTCTTT CASSLSRPGGVTEAFF
TRBD2 TRBJ2-3 . TRBV4-3 TGCGCCAGCAGCCAAGATTATAGACCGGGACTAACGGGAGATACGCAGTATTTT CASSQDYRPGLTGDTQYF
TRBD2 TRBJ2-3 medium-sized TRBV9 TGTGCCAGCAGCGAGGGTGTAGGCGGGGGGGCCTATTCGCCAGATACGCAGTATTTT CASSEGVGGGAYSPDTQYF
. TRBJ1-2 . TRBV7-2 TGTGCCAGCAGCTTAGAGGCGGGGGCAGGTGGCTACACCTTC CASSLEAGAGGYTF
TRBD1 TRBJ1-5 . TRBV9 TGTGCCAGCAGCGTGGGACAGGGTCGGAATCAGCCCCAGCATTTT CASSVGQGRNQPQHF
TRBD1 TRBJ2-7 . TRBV5-4 TGTGCCACTCGGAGGGGACAGGACTACGAGCAGTACTTC CATRRGQDYEQYF
TRBD1 TRBJ2-7 . TRBV6-5 TGTGCCAGCAGTTACGACAGGGGCCACGAGCAGTACTTC CASSYDRGHEQYF
TRBD1 TRBJ2-7 . TRBV5-4 TGTGCCAGCAGCTTAGGGGACAGGAGCTCCTACGAGCAGTACTTC CASSLGDRSSYEQYF
. TRBJ2-7 . TRBV4-1 TGCGCCAGCAGCCAATCTACAGGGGGGGGGCCCTACGAGCAGTACTTC CASSQSTGGGPYEQYF
. TRBJ2-3 . TRBV18 TGTGCCAGCTCACCTATGGGGGCGAGCACAGATACGCAGTATTTT CASSPMGASTDTQYF
TRBD1 TRBJ1-6 . TRBV19 TGTGCCAGTAGTAAAGGGGGACAGGGGCGGTCACCCCTCCACTTT CASSKGGQGRSPLHF
TRBD2 TRBJ2-7 few TRBV6-5 TGTGCCAGCAGGACTAGCGGGGGGACCTACGAGCAGTACTTC CASRTSGGTYEQYF
. TRBJ2-4 . TRBV12-3/TRBV12-4 TGTGCCAGCAGTTCCACAAGAAACATTCAGTACTTC CASSSTRNIQYF
. TRBJ1-2 . TRBV7-3 TGTGCCAGCAGCTTACCTGCGGCCCCCTATGGCTACACCTTC CASSLPAAPYGYTF
. TRBJ2-7 . TRBV19 TGTGCCAGTAGTATTGCCGGGTTCGCCTACGAGCAGTACTTC CASSIAGFAYEQYF
. TRBJ1-5 . TRBV5-1 TGCGCCAGCAGCCCCGGGACAAACCTAGGGAGCAATCAGCCCCAGCATTTT CASSPGTNLGSNQPQHF
. TRBJ2-3 few TRBV29-1 TGCAGCGTTGACTCAGGGGGCACAGATACGCAGTATTTT CSVDSGGTDTQYF
TRBD1 TRBJ2-7 few TRBV7-9 TGTGCCAGCACCCGACAGGGAGCTGTCTCCTACGAGCAGTACTTC CASTRQGAVSYEQYF
. TRBJ2-3 few TRBV4-3 TGCGCCAGCAGCCAAAGGGGCGTGGGCACAGATACGCAGTATTTT CASSQRGVGTDTQYF
TRBD1 TRBJ1-5 . TRBV2 TGTGCCAGCACCGAGAGGACAGGGGGCTTTCAGCCCCAGCATTTT CASTERTGGFQPQHF
. TRBJ1-2 . TRBV20-1 TGCAGTGCCACGACATTTGGAACGGACACCTTC CSATTFGTDTF
. TRBJ2-5 . TRBV6-2/TRBV6-3 TGTGCCAGCAGTTATCTGGAGACCCAGTACTTC CASSYLETQYF
. TRBJ2-2 few TRBV2 TGTGCCAGCAGCCAAGCCATCACCGGGGAGCTGTTTTTT CASSQAITGELFF
. TRBJ1-1 . TRBV5-1 TGCGCCAGCAGCTTTGAGGGAAGGAACACTGAAGCTTTCTTT CASSFEGRNTEAFF
. TRBJ1-4 . TRBV4-3 TGCGCCAGCAGCCAAGATCAGGGTCTTAATGAAAAACTGTTTTTT CASSQDQGLNEKLFF
. TRBJ1-5 . TRBV30 TGTGCCTGGAGGGGTGGTTCATCGGGGAATCAGCCCCAGCATTTT CAWRGGSSGNQPQHF
TRBD2 TRBJ2-3 . TRBV4-2 TGTGCCAGCAGCTCCCGGTTGGCTAGCGGTAGCACAGATACGCAGTATTTT CASSSRLASGSTDTQYF
TRBD1 TRBJ1-2 . TRBV2 TGTGCCAGCAGTGAAGCGGGCAGGGGGGACTATGGCTACACCTTC CASSEAGRGDYGYTF
TRBD1 TRBJ2-7 . TRBV29-1 TGCAGCGCAACCATGGATCCGGGACAGTGGCCCTACGAGCAGTACTTC CSATMDPGQWPYEQYF
. TRBJ1-2 . TRBV6-1 TGTGCCAGCAGTGACCGGGACATAACTGGCTACACCTTC CASSDRDITGYTF
. TRBJ2-7 . TRBV12-5 TGTGCTAGTGGTTTGGGGACACTTTCCTACGAGCAGTACTTC CASGLGTLSYEQYF
TRBD1 TRBJ1-2 once TRBV3-1/TRBV3-2 TGTGCCAGCAGCCAACGCAGGGGGGTCTATGGCTACACCTTC CASSQRRGVYGYTF
TRBD1 TRBJ2-5 . TRBV9 TGTGCCAGCAGCGTAGGGGGGACAGGACAAGAGACCCAGTACTTC CASSVGGTGQETQYF
. TRBJ1-2 . TRBV14 TGTGCCAGCAGCCAAGAGGAGGGGATCGACTACACCTTC CASSQEEGIDYTF
TRBD2 TRBJ2-5 . TRBV7-2 TGTGCCAGCAGCTTACTAGGACTAGCGGGGGGGCGGGAGACCCAGTACTTC CASSLLGLAGGRETQYF
. TRBJ2-1 . TRBV4-2 TGTGCCAGCAGCCAAGATGCGGGCAGGCCGAGCTCCTACAATGAGCAGTTCTTC CASSQDAGRPSSYNEQFF
. TRBJ1-6 . TRBV7-3 TGTGCCAGCAGCTTAACCACCGGGGTGGGGTCACCCCTCCACTTT CASSLTTGVGSPLHF
TRBD1 TRBJ2-5 . TRBV10-3 TGTGCCATCAGGCCGGGACAGGGGGAGACCCAGTACTTC CAIRPGQGETQYF
. TRBJ2-6 . TRBV5-6 TGTGCCAGCAGCCTGGTCCGCTCTGGGGCCAACGTCCTGACTTTC CASSLVRSGANVLTF